Each of the 23 T cell receptor beta chains below was sequenced from the same sample in a study of blood T cell repertoires in COVID-19. Sequenced by immunoSEQ multiplex PCR; TCRdb stores in-frame clones only, minus some. The sample includes about 140,000 clones, under 90% seen only once; the top ten take 5.5% to 7%. Sample: peripheral blood. The receptors stem from a human donor in a cohort sampled during active COVID-19.

The chain uses TRBV6-6 and TRBJ1-2; tentatively, D is TRBD1 (5 bases). V was cut by 2 bases and J by 3 bases, with 10 bases left in between. The CDR3 is 14 residues long. CDR1 is MNHNY, CDR2 SVGAGI, per germline (reference sequence). The CDR3 spells CASSYEGGDYGYTF. The CDR3 region has the DNA TGTGCCAGCAGTTACGAGGGAGGGGACTATGGCTACACCTTC.

A few counts support this clone. The J gene is TRBJ2-3, the V gene TRBV3-1 (or the pseudogene TRBV3-2); the D gene is possibly TRBD1 (5 bases). Germline loops: CDR1 LGHDT, CDR2 YNNKEL (reference sequence). Trimming removed 1 base from V and 0 bases from J, with 8 bases in between. The CDR3 loop spans 15 amino acids. CDR3 coding DNA: TGTGCCAGCAGCCAAGGGGGCAGGAGCACAGATACGCAGTATTTT. It yields the protein CASSQGGRSTDTQYF.

The chain links TRBV19 to TRBJ2-1; D ambiguous. This CDR3 spans 14 amino acids. Trimming cost V 0 bases and J 4 bases, with 7 bases left between them. Germline V lookup: CDR1 LNHDA, CDR2 SQIVND (reference sequence). CDR3 DNA: TGTGCCAGTAGTATAGAAGCTACGTACAATGAGCAGTTCTTC. It specifies CASSIEATYNEQFF. Filled out from reference TRBV19 and TRBJ2-1, the complete variable domain reads DGGITQSPKYLFRKEGQNVTLSCEQNLNHDAMYWYRQDPGQGLRLIYYSQIVNDFQKGDIAEGYSVSREKKESFPLTVTSAQKNPTAFYLCASSIEATYNEQFFGPGTRLTVL.

The chain uses TRBV5-6 and TRBJ2-3, with a possible D match to TRBD2 (6 bases). V was clipped by 4 bases and J by 1 base, with 16 bases between them. This CDR3 has 16 residues. Germline assignment: CDR1 SGHDT and CDR2 YYEEEE. The CDR3 protein is CASSPQAGIGTDTQYF. CDR3 sequence (DNA): TGTGCCAGCAGCCCACAAGCGGGTATCGGCACAGATACGCAGTATTTT.

The rearrangement joins TRBV9 to TRBJ2-2; TRBD2 agrees at 9 bases. V shed 1 base, J shed 2 bases, and the junction held 6 bases outside the gene matches. Germline CDR1 SGDLS, CDR2 YYNGEE. The CDR3 sequence is 17 residues long. The CDR3 DNA reads as TGTGCCAGCAGCGTACTAGCGGGACAACTCAACACCGGGGAGCTGTTTTTT. This translates into CASSVLAGQLNTGELFF.

This chain links TRBV28 with TRBJ2-7, with 12 bases lining up with TRBD2. CDR1 and CDR2 from the germline V gene are MDHEN and SYDVKM. CDR3 length: 14 amino acids. Trimming at V came to 8 bases and at J to 6 bases, leaving 8 bases not matched to a gene. This chain's CDR3 is CASLRELAGGEQYF. CDR3 DNA sequence: TGTGCCAGCTTGAGGGAACTAGCGGGGGGCGAGCAGTACTTC.

The rearrangement joins TRBV7-9 to TRBJ2-2, with D possibly TRBD2 on 6 matching bases. Germline lookup yields CDR1 SEHNR and CDR2 FQNEAQ (reference sequence). This CDR3 region has 16 residues. V was shortened by 5 bases and J by 2 bases, with 15 bases between the two germline ends. As DNA, the CDR3 is TGTGCCAGCAGCGGACCGGGACTCAGAAACACCGGGGAGCTGTTTTTT. The encoded protein is CASSGPGLRNTGELFF.

V is TRBV6-5 and J is TRBJ1-5, with no clear D. V lost 6 bases and J 6 bases, leaving 6 bases between the germline ends. The CDR3 covers 11 residues. The V gene's germline CDR1 is MNHEY and CDR2 SVGAGI. CDR3 bases: TGTGCCAGCAGCGAGTTTCAGCCCCAGCATTTT. Encoded protein: CASSEFQPQHF.

The gene calls are TRBV18 and TRBJ2-7; D unclear. The CDR3 runs to 13 residues. Germline CDR1 reads KGHSH; CDR2 reads LQKENI. V lost 3 bases and J lost 2, with 8 bases in between. The CDR3 sequence is CASSPRRTYEQYF. CDR3 bases: TGTGCCAGCTCACCCCGCAGGACCTACGAGCAGTACTTC.

CDR3 in amino acids: CAISESGKTSGADTQYF. The CDR3 bases are TGTGCCATCAGTGAGTCTGGTAAGACTAGCGGGGCAGATACGCAGTATTTT. The chain uses TRBV10-3 and TRBJ2-3, with 11 positions matching TRBD2. Germline-derived CDR1 and CDR2 are ENHRY and SYGVKD. V lost 0 bases to trimming and J lost 4 bases; unmatched junction nucleotides: 6. This CDR3 contains 17 residues.

The chain is built from TRBV10-1 and TRBJ1-2; D ambiguous. The CDR3 is made up of 18 amino acids. V was clipped by 2 bases and J by 4 bases, with 23 bases between them. Per germline, CDR1 WNHNN and CDR2 SYGVQD (reference sequence). The CDR3 is CASSEPTATREVCYGYTF. CDR3 DNA sequence: TGCGCCAGCAGTGAGCCGACCGCCACCCGGGAGGTCTGCTATGGCTACACCTTC.

This clone was recorded once. The V and J genes are TRBV30 and TRBJ2-7; 8 positions match TRBD1. CDR1 is GTSNPN and CDR2 is SVGIG in the germline V gene (reference sequence). CDR3 length: 14 residues. The trim removed 4 bases at V and 6 bases at J, leaving 11 bases unmatched. The CDR3 DNA is TGTGCCTGGAAGGTTTGGGCAGGGGGCGCCGAGCAGTACTTC. Its protein is CAWKVWAGGAEQYF. Full variable domain (missing parts from reference TRBV30 and TRBJ2-7): SQTIHQWPATLVQPVGSPLSLECTVEGTSNPNLYWYRQAAGRGLQLLFYSVGIGQISSEVPQNLSASRPQDRQFILSSKKLLLSDSGFYLCAWKVWAGGAEQYFGPGTRLTVT.

The chain links TRBV6-2 or TRBV6-3 to TRBJ2-3, with 8 bases fitting TRBD2. Trimming at V came to 4 bases and at J to 6 bases, leaving 9 bases not matched to a gene. This CDR3 spans 15 amino acids. Germline V lookup: CDR1 MNHEY, CDR2 SVGEGT. CDR3 sequence reads: CASSSPGLVGDTQYF. The CDR3 DNA reads as TGTGCCAGCAGTTCCCCGGGACTAGTAGGGGATACGCAGTATTTT.

The CDR3 reads CASRVEKSYSYNEQFF. In DNA form, the CDR3 reads TGTGCCAGCAGGGTTGAGAAATCCTACTCCTACAATGAGCAGTTCTTC. V is TRBV5-8 and J is TRBJ2-1; D call uncertain. The CDR3 contains 16 residues. Germline V gives CDR1 SGHTS, CDR2 YDEGEE. With 5 bases removed from V and 0 bases from J, the gap between germline ends came to 15 bases.

This chain uses TRBV7-9 with TRBJ1-2; D possibly corresponds to TRBD1 (6 bases). In germline, CDR1 is SEHNR, CDR2 FQNEAQ (reference sequence). Trimming took off 1 base at V and 0 bases at J, with 9 bases between the two ends. The CDR3 consists of 15 residues. The CDR3 protein is CASSLETGPNYGYTF. For the CDR3, the DNA is TGTGCCAGCAGCTTAGAGACAGGACCTAACTATGGCTACACCTTC. Full variable domain (outside the CDR3, taken from reference TRBV7-9 and TRBJ1-2): DTGVSQNPRHKITKRGQNVTFRCDPISEHNRLYWYRQTLGQGPEFLTYFQNEAQLEKSRLLSDRFSAERPKGSFSTLEIQRTEQGDSAMYLCASSLETGPNYGYTFGSGTRLTVV.

The rearrangement uses TRBV10-1 and TRBJ1-1, with 7 bases lining up with TRBD1. Germline values: CDR1 WNHNN, CDR2 SYGVQD (reference sequence). V gave up 10 bases and J gave up 3 bases; unmatched junction bases: 11. The CDR3 has 14 residues. The CDR3 reads CATPPQGEDTEAFF. For the CDR3, the DNA is TGCGCCACCCCGCCTCAGGGGGAAGACACTGAAGCTTTCTTT.

V and J are TRBV7-2 and TRBJ2-4; TRBD1 agrees at 7 bases. The CDR3 extends over 15 amino acids. The V segment lost 4 bases and the J segment 7 bases; nucleotides outside the gene matches: 10. The germline gives CDR1 SGHTA, CDR2 FQGNSA. The chain's CDR3 is CASSSRQGRTNIQYF. CDR3 nucleotide sequence: TGTGCCAGCAGCTCTAGACAGGGACGCACGAACATTCAGTACTTC.

The rearrangement uses TRBV2 and TRBJ2-5; 8 bases are shared with TRBD1. CDR1 and CDR2 (germline): SNHLY, FYNNEI. The CDR3 consists of 17 residues. The V segment lost 1 base and the J segment 4 bases; nucleotides outside the gene matches: 11. CDR3: CASSEGPTGGKLETQYF. CDR3 nucleotides: TGTGCCAGCAGTGAAGGCCCCACAGGGGGAAAATTAGAGACCCAGTACTTC.

This chain links TRBV4-1 with TRBJ2-2; 11 bases line up with TRBD2. The CDR3 has 16 residues. CDR1 and CDR2 from the germline V gene are MGHRA and YSYEKL. Trimming cost V 4 bases and J 1 base; bases outside gene matches: 2. The CDR3 sequence is CASSRTSGGNTGELFF. For the CDR3, the DNA is TGCGCCAGCAGCCGAACTAGCGGGGGGAACACCGGGGAGCTGTTTTTT.

The V gene is TRBV11-2, the J gene TRBJ1-2; TRBD1 agrees at 8 bases. CDR3 size: 14 residues. Germline V CDR1 and CDR2: SGHAT, FQNNGV. With 4 bases clipped from V and 5 bases from J, the junction kept 6 bases outside the gene matches. The CDR3 region has the DNA TGTGCCAGCAGCTCAGGGAACAGGGGGTATGGCTACACCTTC. Protein: CASSSGNRGYGYTF.

The chain uses TRBV7-8 and TRBJ1-1; the match to TRBD1 covers 10 bases. CDR3 length equals 16 residues. V lost 5 bases to trimming and J lost 4 bases; unmatched junction nucleotides: 10. Germline-derived CDR1 and CDR2 are SGHVS and FQNEAQ. DNA for the CDR3: TGTGCCAGCAGCGCGTGGGACAGGGGACGGGGCACTGAAGCTTTCTTT. The encoded protein is CASSAWDRGRGTEAFF.

The V gene is TRBV19, the J gene TRBJ2-7, with 10 bases matching TRBD1. The CDR3 has 15 residues. Trimming at V came to 6 bases and at J to 1 base, leaving 6 bases not matched to a gene. CDR1 and CDR2 from the germline V gene are LNHDA and SQIVND (reference sequence). The CDR3 region is CASSHMGQGSYEQYF. The CDR3 DNA is TGTGCCAGTAGCCACATGGGACAGGGGTCCTACGAGCAGTACTTC.

The J gene is TRBJ1-5, the V gene TRBV5-5, with D maybe TRBD1 (5 bases). CDR1 SGHKS and CDR2 YYEKEE come from the germline V gene (reference sequence). The CDR3 is made up of 15 amino acids. Between the trimmed V and J ends, which lost 1 base and 1 base, there was a span of 9 bases. CDR3 residues: CASSLRGISNQPQHF. CDR3 coding DNA: TGTGCCAGCAGCTTGCGGGGGATCAGCAATCAGCCCCAGCATTTT.